This TCR beta chain is drawn from a study of cytotoxic CD8 clonotypes in ibrutinib-treated CLL. Per germline, CDR1 MGHDK and CDR2 SYGVNS. The trim removed 3 bases at V and 8 bases at J, leaving 6 bases unmatched. The CDR3 loop spans 13 amino acids. As for this clone: Its specificity is not known.

General study findings and limits: Clonality increased at ibrutinib response, then returned toward baseline at progression. Baseline clonality was higher than in age-matched healthy donors and moved in step with circulating CD8+ T-cell counts. With treatment, public clonotypes, which were uncommon, either contracted or remained stable.

TCRdb keeps only in-frame clones here, not all; method: immunoSEQ multiplex PCR. The data hold 90,000 to 150,000 clones, with approximately 58% observed a single time. The material sequenced was PBMCs, taken after 24 months of ibrutinib treatment. The sequence came from a human donor with chronic lymphocytic leukemia. The V gene is TRBV25-1, the J gene TRBJ1-2; 7 positions match TRBD1. CDR3 DNA: TGTGCCAGCAGTGAGGGACAGCGGAGAGGCTACACCTTC. Amino acids: CASSEGQRRGYTF.